This T cell receptor (beta chain) was identified during a study of HIV-infected patients and healthy controls. The study, taken as a whole, reports: MAIT alpha-chain CDR3s were frequent in healthy controls, depleted in HIV+. Apparent post-therapy Gini recovery among HIV-infected patients was not reproduced with size-matched repertoires.

The length of the CDR3 is 15 residues. Looked up from germline, CDR1 is MGHRA and CDR2 is YSYEKL. The V gene end was trimmed by 2 bases and the J gene end by 2 bases; junction bases not matched to a gene: 2. The repertoire came from unfractionated whole blood and reflected all unsorted peripheral T cells. Control samples came from roughly ten uninfected healthy donors, four of them resampled after roughly 3 months. The RNA source was a roughly 2.5 ml peripheral blood draw. cDNA was made from approximately 0.55 ug RNA using alpha and beta constant primers. Alpha and beta chain libraries were made separately by chain-specific third strand synthesis with multiplexing indices. In TCRdb, the 5' RACE reads were re-called with MiXCR into one record per CDR3 protein. Among some 15,000 distinct CDR3 sequences listed, roughly 9% were seen once. The sample holds many counts of this clonotype. The target antigen is unknown.

The sequence was collected from an adult in good health. J is TRBJ2-3 and V is TRBV4-1; 9 bases align to TRBD1. The sequenced sample consisted of blood. This chain's CDR3 is CASSQRDRDTDTQYF. Here the CDR3 DNA reads TGCGCCAGCAGCCAAAGGGACAGGGACACAGATACGCAGTATTTT.